This T cell receptor (beta chain) originates from a study of coeliac disease. Notes on the study in general: TRB repertoires were largely private, with most amino acid sequences found in only one sample. Control samples showed higher TRB and TRG clonality than intraepithelial and lamina propria samples in active celiac disease.

Trimming at V came to 0 bases and at J to 3 bases, leaving 5 bases not matched to a gene. The CDR3 runs to 16 residues. CDR1 is SGHNT and CDR2 is YYREEE in the germline V gene (reference sequence). The method was immunoSEQ multiplex PCR; TCRdb's version includes in-frame clones alone and lacks a portion of them. The profile shows around 2,700 clones, around 59% of them singletons. Worth noting for this clone: What it recognizes is unknown.

The V gene is TRBV5-4, the J gene TRBJ2-3, with 9 bases identical to TRBD1. This clonotype was sampled from a man in his fifties or sixties with celiac disease on a gluten-free diet. The sample was intraepithelial lymphocytes from the gut. CDR3 DNA: TGTGCCAGCAGCTTGGATCCGGACAGGGGTACAGATACGCAGTATTTT. Translated: CASSLDPDRGTDTQYF.